The subject of this entry is one T cell receptor (beta chain). Assay: immunoSEQ multiplex PCR; the TCRdb copy retains only in-frame clones and omits some. The sample lists 25,000 to 35,000 clones; roughly nine tenths were seen once. The germline V gene has CDR1 SGHKS and CDR2 YYEKEE (reference sequence). Trimming took off 0 bases at V and 1 base at J, with 10 bases between the two ends. The CDR3 sequence is 15 residues long. These data originate in a study of blood T cell repertoires in COVID-19. Across the study: Acute and convalescent COVID-19 samples came from the United States, Italy and Spain. The analysed material was cDNA or gDNA that came from T cells, B-cell-depleted T cells, or PBMCs.

The chain couples TRBV5-5 to TRBJ1-1; possibly TRBD1 for D (5 bases). Sequencing was done on a sample of peripheral blood. This receptor was taken from a man aged 50 to 60 with active COVID-19. CDR3 protein: CASSLAWTKNTEAFF. The CDR3 DNA reads as TGTGCCAGCAGCTTGGCCTGGACAAAGAACACTGAAGCTTTCTTT.